Presented here are 31 T cell receptor beta chains from one specimen sequenced in a study of T cell responses to AZD1222 COVID-19 vaccine. The table came from immunoSEQ multiplex PCR; TCRdb's copy has only in-frame clones and leaves some out. The repertoire includes about 170,000 clones, roughly 90% of them detected once, and about 3% sits in the top ten. This specimen consisted of peripheral blood, obtained on day 0 of AZD1222 vaccination. These receptors were obtained from an adult in good health.

V gene TRBV5-4 combines with J gene TRBJ2-5; D gene ambiguous. V was clipped by 3 bases and J by 0 bases, with 3 bases between them. The germline CDR1 and CDR2 sequences are SGHNT and YYREEE (reference sequence). The length of the CDR3 is 12 residues. In DNA, the CDR3 is TGTGCCAGCAGCTGGTACCAAGAGACCCAGTACTTC. This encodes CASSWYQETQYF.

The chain uses TRBV2 and TRBJ1-1; D ambiguous. Deletions cut 6 bases from V and 7 bases from J, with 9 bases between. This CDR3 comprises 11 residues. Germline V CDR1 and CDR2: SNHLY, FYNNEI. In DNA, the CDR3 is TGTGCCAGCAGAGCCGTCAATGAAGCTTTCTTT. As protein: CASRAVNEAFF. Drawing the rest from reference TRBV2 and TRBJ1-1, the complete variable domain is EPEVTQTPSHQVTQMGQEVILRCVPISNHLYFYWYRQILGQKVEFLVSFYNNEISEKSEIFDDQFSVERPDGSNFTLKIRSTKLEDSAMYFCASRAVNEAFFGQGTRLTVV.

The V call is TRBV7-3, the J call TRBJ2-1, with no clear D. Germline V gene sequence: CDR1 SGHTA, CDR2 FQGTGA. The CDR3 runs to 15 residues. Deletions cut 3 bases from V and 0 bases from J, with 9 bases between. The CDR3 loop is CASSLARSSYNEQFF. The CDR3 region has the DNA TGTGCCAGCAGCTTGGCGCGAAGCTCCTACAATGAGCAGTTCTTC.

In DNA form, the CDR3 reads TGTGCCAGCTCACCATCCCGGACAGAACAGAACACTGAAGCTTTCTTT. Encoded protein: CASSPSRTEQNTEAFF. This chain uses TRBV18 with TRBJ1-1; D might be TRBD1 (6 bases). The CDR3 spans 16 residues. Germline V gene sequence: CDR1 KGHSH, CDR2 LQKENI. The germline V and J ends were trimmed by 2 bases and 1 base, with 14 bases remaining between them.

The chain links TRBV3-1 (or the pseudogene TRBV3-2) to TRBJ2-7; 9 bases map to TRBD2. The CDR3 contains 14 residues. Germline assignment: CDR1 LGHDT and CDR2 YNNKEL (reference sequence). Trimming cost V 4 bases and J 7 bases; bases outside gene matches: 8. In DNA, the CDR3 is TGTGCCAGCAGCCCGGCGGGAGGGCCTGGAGAGCAGTACTTC. As protein: CASSPAGGPGEQYF.

This clone has just a few counts. The V gene is TRBV11-1, the J gene TRBJ2-2, with D tentatively TRBD2 (6 bases). Germline CDR1 is SGHAT and CDR2 is FQDESV (reference sequence). The V gene lost 2 bases and the J gene lost 4 bases, with 14 bases spanning the gap. The CDR3 has 16 residues. The CDR3 DNA sequence: TGTGCCAGCAGCTTATATTCCGGACTAAGCACCGGGGAGCTGTTTTTT. It is translated as CASSLYSGLSTGELFF.

The chain carries TRBV5-1 and TRBJ2-7, with a tentative D call TRBD2 (6 bases). V was pared by 3 bases and J by 4 bases, with 11 bases between. The CDR3 totals 13 residues. Germline V CDR1 and CDR2: SGHRS, YFSETQ. CDR3 sequence reads: CASSSEGRYEQYF. The CDR3, as DNA: TGCGCCAGCAGCTCGGAGGGGAGGTACGAGCAGTACTTC.

The chain joins TRBV20-1 to TRBJ1-1, with D uncertain. The CDR3 runs to 11 residues. V was clipped by 4 bases and J by 7 bases, with 10 bases between them. The germline V gene has CDR1 DFQATT and CDR2 SNEGSKA (reference sequence). The CDR3 sequence is CSATQPVEAFF. In nucleotides, the CDR3 is TGCAGTGCTACCCAGCCGGTTGAAGCTTTCTTT.

V gene TRBV9 combines with J gene TRBJ2-7; TRBD1 is a possible D gene (6 bases). This CDR3 is 17 amino acids long. The germline gives CDR1 SGDLS, CDR2 YYNGEE. Trimming removed 0 bases at V and 5 bases at J, with 21 bases between. The CDR3 sequence: CASSVDIGGDSLHEQYF. In DNA, the CDR3 is TGTGCCAGCAGCGTAGATATAGGGGGAGACTCTTTACACGAGCAGTACTTC. Based on the CDR3 plus reference TRBV9 and TRBJ2-7, the full variable domain is DSGVTQTPKHLITATGQRVTLRCSPRSGDLSVYWYQQSLDQGLQFLIQYYNGEERAKGNILERFSAQQFPDLHSELNLSSLELGDSALYFCASSVDIGGDSLHEQYFGPGTRLTVT.

The CDR3 here is CASSPYPSGGTYEQYF. The CDR3 nucleotides read TGTGCCAGCAGCCCCTATCCTAGCGGGGGTACCTACGAGCAGTACTTC. The chain is built from TRBV7-8 and TRBJ2-7, with 10 bases identical to TRBD2. Per the germline V gene, CDR1 is SGHVS and CDR2 is FQNEAQ. CDR3 length equals 16 residues. The V and J ends lost 5 bases and 2 bases, in that order; junction bases with no gene match: 9. The variable domain in full, completed from reference TRBV7-8 and TRBJ2-7, reads GAGVSQSPRYKVAKRGQDVALRCDPISGHVSLFWYQQALGQGPEFLTYFQNEAQLDKSGLPSDRFFAERPEGSVSTLKIQRTQQEDSAVYLCASSPYPSGGTYEQYFGPGTRLTVT.

The chain couples TRBV30 to TRBJ2-1; the D gene is possibly TRBD2 (6 bases). Germline values: CDR1 GTSNPN, CDR2 SVGIG (reference sequence). The V and J ends lost 0 bases and 8 bases respectively, with 14 bases between them. There are 14 residues in the CDR3. The CDR3 region is CAWSVAVPGDEQFF. CDR3 nucleotides: TGTGCCTGGAGTGTGGCGGTGCCGGGGGATGAGCAGTTCTTC.

The chain combines TRBV19 with TRBJ2-7, with TRBD2 identical over 11 bases. The CDR3 is 18 residues long. J was trimmed by 2 bases and V by 5 bases; bases with no gene match: 14. The germline CDR1 and CDR2 sequences are LNHDA and SQIVND (reference sequence). The CDR3 loop reads CASSSNAPTSGIAYEQYF. The CDR3 nucleotides read TGTGCCAGTAGTTCCAATGCTCCGACTAGCGGGATAGCCTACGAGCAGTACTTC.

The chain is built from TRBV27 and TRBJ2-1, with 8 bases fitting TRBD1. The ends lost 6 bases at V and 3 bases at J; junction bases unmatched: 4. The CDR3 length is 14 residues. The germline gives CDR1 MNHEY, CDR2 SMNVEV (reference sequence). CDR3 loop: CASSPGQVYNEQFF. CDR3 bases: TGTGCCAGCAGCCCGGGACAGGTCTACAATGAGCAGTTCTTC.

This clone showed up just once. The gene calls are TRBV12-3 or TRBV12-4 and TRBJ2-1; D is possibly TRBD2 (6 bases). The CDR3 extends over 12 amino acids. Trimming left V 5 bases short and J 16 bases short, with 18 bases between. CDR3 bases: TGTGCCAGCAGTGGGCCTAGCGTCATCCCCTTCTTC. This codes for CASSGPSVIPFF.

This sequence joins TRBV11-2 and TRBJ2-7; 10 bases are a match to TRBD2. The CDR3 has 15 residues. Losses at the gene ends were 3 bases for V and 0 bases for J; bases not matched to a gene: 2. The germline V gene has CDR1 SGHAT and CDR2 FQNNGV. The CDR3 DNA follows: TGTGCCAGCAGCTTGGGACTAGCGCACTCCTACGAGCAGTACTTC. This codes for CASSLGLAHSYEQYF.

The genes are TRBV9 and TRBJ2-3; the match to TRBD2 covers 7 bases. V trimming: 3 bases; J trimming: 2 bases; junction bases outside the gene matches: 3. Germline V gives CDR1 SGDLS, CDR2 YYNGEE. CDR3 size: 14 residues. CDR3 coding DNA: TGTGCCAGCAGCGCGGGACTACCCACAGATACGCAGTATTTT. Encoded protein: CASSAGLPTDTQYF.

The chain combines TRBV18 with TRBJ2-2; D remains ambiguous. V lost 2 bases and J 2 bases, leaving 6 bases between the germline ends. The CDR3 spans 14 residues. CDR1 is KGHSH and CDR2 is LQKENI in the germline V gene. This CDR3 reads CASSPGINTGELFF. As DNA, the CDR3 is TGTGCCAGCTCACCAGGGATCAACACCGGGGAGCTGTTTTTT.

The J gene is TRBJ2-7, the V gene TRBV29-1, with a tentative D call TRBD1 (5 bases). Germline assignment: CDR1 SQVTM and CDR2 ANQGSEA. The length of the CDR3 is 12 residues. Between the trimmed V and J ends, which lost 3 bases and 3 bases, there was a span of 9 bases. CDR3 bases: TGCAGCGTTGAGCAAGGGGACTACGAGCAGTACTTC. This gives the protein CSVEQGDYEQYF.

The chain carries TRBV5-1 and TRBJ2-7; no reliable D call. The CDR3 runs to 15 residues. V lost 1 base and J 2 bases, leaving 13 bases between the germline ends. Germline V gene lookup returns CDR1 SGHRS and CDR2 YFSETQ. The CDR3 bases are TGCGCCAGCAGCTTGTACAGCACCCCTGCCTACGAGCAGTACTTC. Encoded protein: CASSLYSTPAYEQYF.

V usage is TRBV12-3 or TRBV12-4 and J usage is TRBJ1-5; D not resolved. There are 13 residues in the CDR3. With 8 bases removed from V and 5 bases from J, the gap between germline ends came to 13 bases. CDR3 in amino acids: CASSWQRYQPQHF. CDR3 nucleotide sequence: TGTGCCAGCTCCTGGCAGAGGTATCAGCCCCAGCATTTT.

The chain is built from TRBV5-8 and TRBJ2-1; 9 nucleotides line up with TRBD1. The CDR3 sequence is 19 residues long. V lost 4 bases, J lost 7 bases, and 21 bases stayed unmatched. CDR1 is SGHTS, CDR2 YDEGEE, per germline. The chain's CDR3 is CASSVISNIGQGRGNEQFF. The CDR3 DNA follows: TGTGCCAGCAGCGTAATTTCTAATATTGGACAGGGGAGGGGGAATGAGCAGTTCTTC. Based on the CDR3 plus reference TRBV5-8 and TRBJ2-1, the full variable domain is EAGVTQSPTHLIKTRGQQATLRCSPISGHTSVYWYQQALGLGLQFLLWYDEGEERNRGNFPPRFSGRQFPNYSSELNVNALELEDSALYLCASSVISNIGQGRGNEQFFGPGTRLTVL.

The chain has TRBV30 and TRBJ2-6; D is uncertain. Germline V CDR1 and CDR2: GTSNPN, SVGIG (reference sequence). This CDR3 spans 16 amino acids. Trimming took 2 bases from V and 5 from J, leaving 16 bases between them. CDR3 sequence (DNA): TGTGCCTGGAGTCTCCCGGGTCTTTCTAGGGCCAACGTCCTGACTTTC. Translated, it gives CAWSLPGLSRANVLTF.

The V call is TRBV28, the J call TRBJ2-1; 8 nucleotides align to TRBD2. Germline V gives CDR1 MDHEN, CDR2 SYDVKM. The CDR3 runs 15 residues. Unmatched junction bases numbered 12, after V lost 2 bases and J lost 12 bases. The CDR3: CASSLPGGRRGAQFF. The DNA for the CDR3 is TGTGCCAGCAGTTTACCGGGCGGGAGGCGGGGGGCGCAGTTCTTC. Together with reference TRBV28 and TRBJ2-1, the CDR3 gives the full variable domain: DVKVTQSSRYLVKRTGEKVFLECVQDMDHENMFWYRQDPGLGLRLIYFSYDVKMKEKGDIPEGYSVSREKKERFSLILESASTNQTSMYLCASSLPGGRRGAQFFGPGTRLTVL.

V usage is TRBV6-6 and J usage is TRBJ2-1; 9 bases agree with TRBD2. J gave up 3 bases and V 6 bases, and 6 bases lay outside the gene matches. The germline V gene encodes CDR1 MNHNY and CDR2 SVGAGI (reference sequence). CDR3 length: 15 residues. The CDR3 DNA reads TGTGCCAGCAGCCCCGGACTAGCGATCTACAATGAGCAGTTCTTC. Translation: CASSPGLAIYNEQFF.

The chain links TRBV28 to TRBJ2-5; 11 bases match TRBD1. Germline CDR1 and CDR2: MDHEN and SYDVKM. The CDR3 has 15 residues. The trim removed 3 bases at V and 5 bases at J, leaving 5 bases unmatched. Here the CDR3 reads CASSLRGTGGETQYF. Written as DNA, the CDR3 is TGTGCCAGCAGTTTGAGGGGGACAGGGGGGGAGACCCAGTACTTC. Full variable domain (rest looked up from reference TRBV28 and TRBJ2-5): DVKVTQSSRYLVKRTGEKVFLECVQDMDHENMFWYRQDPGLGLRLIYFSYDVKMKEKGDIPEGYSVSREKKERFSLILESASTNQTSMYLCASSLRGTGGETQYFGPGTRLLVL.

The chain has TRBV20-1 and TRBJ1-3; D ambiguous. The CDR3 is 14 amino acids. Trimming left V 3 bases short and J 2 bases short, with 11 bases between. CDR1 is DFQATT and CDR2 is SNEGSKA in the germline V gene (reference sequence). The CDR3 here is CSASSGFAGNTIYF. CDR3 DNA sequence: TGCAGTGCTAGTTCTGGGTTTGCTGGAAACACCATATATTTT.

The chain links TRBV4-1 to TRBJ2-5, with D hard to call. V was shortened by 1 base and J by 4 bases, with 4 bases between the two germline ends. The V gene's germline CDR1 is MGHRA and CDR2 YSYEKL. There are 12 residues in the CDR3. The CDR3 loop is CASSQVRETQYF. In nucleotides, the CDR3 is TGCGCCAGCAGCCAAGTAAGAGAGACCCAGTACTTC.

This clone has a single count. The V gene is TRBV2, the J gene TRBJ1-2; no reliable D call. Germline CDR1 is SNHLY and CDR2 is FYNNEI. V gave up 3 bases and J gave up 4 bases, with 15 bases separating them. The CDR3 covers 15 residues. The CDR3 region has the DNA TGTGCCAGCAGTGATCCAGGTGGGCCCATCTATGGCTACACCTTC. Translating it yields CASSDPGGPIYGYTF.

The rearrangement links TRBV4-1 to TRBJ2-7; TRBD1 matches 7 bases. Per the germline V gene, CDR1 is MGHRA and CDR2 is YSYEKL. After removal of 3 bases from V and 4 bases from J, the junction contained 9 bases not matched to a gene. The CDR3 covers 15 residues. Here the CDR3 DNA reads TGCGCCAGCAGCCAGGAGACAGGGTACCTTTACGAGCAGTACTTC. Translation: CASSQETGYLYEQYF.

In its sample, this clone was seen a few times. The V gene is TRBV19, the J gene TRBJ2-1, with D perhaps TRBD1 (6 bases). Trimming left V 5 bases short and J 6 bases short, with 14 bases between. The CDR3 is 14 amino acids. CDR1 is LNHDA, CDR2 SQIVND, per germline (reference sequence). As DNA, the CDR3 is TGTGCCAGTAGTCCTGGGGGCCCGATCAATGAGCAGTTCTTC. Protein product: CASSPGGPINEQFF.

The V gene is TRBV27, the J gene TRBJ2-5; D may be TRBD2 (7 bases). This CDR3 contains 13 residues. V was pared by 8 bases and J by 10 bases, with 20 bases between. CDR1 and CDR2 from the germline V gene are MNHEY and SMNVEV (reference sequence). The CDR3 spells CASGLGGGGDQYF. CDR3 coding DNA: TGTGCCAGCGGCCTCGGCGGAGGGGGGGACCAGTACTTC.